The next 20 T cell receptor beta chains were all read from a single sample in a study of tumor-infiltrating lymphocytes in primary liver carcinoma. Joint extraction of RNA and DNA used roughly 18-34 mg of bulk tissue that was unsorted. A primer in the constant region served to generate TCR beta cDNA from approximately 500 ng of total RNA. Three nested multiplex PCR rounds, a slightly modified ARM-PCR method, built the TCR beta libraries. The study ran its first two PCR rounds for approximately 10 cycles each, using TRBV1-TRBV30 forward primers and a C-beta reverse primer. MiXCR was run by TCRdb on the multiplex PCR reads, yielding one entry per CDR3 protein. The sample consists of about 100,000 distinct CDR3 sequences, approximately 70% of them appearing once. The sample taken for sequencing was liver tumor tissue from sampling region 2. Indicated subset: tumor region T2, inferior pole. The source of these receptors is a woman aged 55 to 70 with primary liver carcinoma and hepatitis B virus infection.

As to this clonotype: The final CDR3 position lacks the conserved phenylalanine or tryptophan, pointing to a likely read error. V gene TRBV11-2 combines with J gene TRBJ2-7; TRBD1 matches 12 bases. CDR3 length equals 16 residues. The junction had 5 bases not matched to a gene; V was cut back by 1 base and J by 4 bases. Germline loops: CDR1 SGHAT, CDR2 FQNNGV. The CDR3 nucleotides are TGTGCCAGCAGCTTAGTTGGGACAGGGGGCAGGTACGAGCAGTACCTC. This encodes CASSLVGTGGRYEQYL.

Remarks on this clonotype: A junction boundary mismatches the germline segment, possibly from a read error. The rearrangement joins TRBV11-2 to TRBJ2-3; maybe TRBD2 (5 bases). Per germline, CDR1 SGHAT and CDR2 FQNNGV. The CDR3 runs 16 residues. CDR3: CASNAERRGYTDTHYF. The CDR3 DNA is TGTGCCAGCAACGCAGAGCGCCGGGGTTACACAGATACGCACTATTTT.

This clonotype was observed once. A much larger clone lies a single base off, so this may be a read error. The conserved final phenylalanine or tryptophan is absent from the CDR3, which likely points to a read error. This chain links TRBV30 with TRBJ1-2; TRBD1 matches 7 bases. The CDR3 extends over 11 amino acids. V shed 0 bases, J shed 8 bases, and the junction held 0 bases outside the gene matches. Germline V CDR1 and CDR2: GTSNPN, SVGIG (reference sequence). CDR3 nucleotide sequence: TGTGCCTGGAGTGTAGGGGGCGGCTACACCATC. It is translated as CAWSVGGGYTI.

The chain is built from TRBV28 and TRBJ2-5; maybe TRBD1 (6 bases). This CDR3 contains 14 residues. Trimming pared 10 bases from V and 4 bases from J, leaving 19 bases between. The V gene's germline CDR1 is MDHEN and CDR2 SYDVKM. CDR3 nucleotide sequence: TGTGCCATCAGCCATTACAGGGAACGAGAGACCCAGTACTTC. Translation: CAISHYRERETQYF.

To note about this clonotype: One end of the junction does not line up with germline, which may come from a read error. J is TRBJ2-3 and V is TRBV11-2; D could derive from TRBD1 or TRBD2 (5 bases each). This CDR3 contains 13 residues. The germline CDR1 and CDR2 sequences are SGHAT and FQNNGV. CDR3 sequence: CASSPRWGNTRYF. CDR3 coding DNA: TGTGCCAGCAGCCCGCGATGGGGGAATACGCGGTATTTT.

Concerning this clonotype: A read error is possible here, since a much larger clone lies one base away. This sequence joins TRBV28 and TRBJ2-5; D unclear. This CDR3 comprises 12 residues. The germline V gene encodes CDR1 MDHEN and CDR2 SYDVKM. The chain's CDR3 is CTSSLTWETQYF. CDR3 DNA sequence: TGTACCAGCAGTTTAACATGGGAGACCCAGTACTTC.

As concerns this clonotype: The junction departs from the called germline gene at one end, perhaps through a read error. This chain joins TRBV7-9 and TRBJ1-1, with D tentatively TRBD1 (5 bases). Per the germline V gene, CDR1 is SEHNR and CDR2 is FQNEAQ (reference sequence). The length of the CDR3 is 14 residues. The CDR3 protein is CTSSLNQGNTEAFF. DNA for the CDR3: TGTACCAGCAGCCTGAATCAGGGGAACACTGAAGCTTTCTTT.

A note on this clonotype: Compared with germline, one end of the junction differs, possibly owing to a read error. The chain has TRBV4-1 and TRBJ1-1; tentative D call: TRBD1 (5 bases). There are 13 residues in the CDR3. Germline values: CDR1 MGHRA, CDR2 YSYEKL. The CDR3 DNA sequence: TGCGCCAGCAATGGGGGTCTGAACACAGAAGCTTACTTT. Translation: CASNGGLNTEAYF.

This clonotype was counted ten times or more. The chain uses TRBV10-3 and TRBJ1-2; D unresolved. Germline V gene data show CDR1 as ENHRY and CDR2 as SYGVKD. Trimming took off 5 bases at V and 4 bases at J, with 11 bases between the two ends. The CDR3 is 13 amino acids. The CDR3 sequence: CAISQNRGYGYTF. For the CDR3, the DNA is TGTGCCATCAGTCAAAATCGAGGCTATGGCTACACCTTC.

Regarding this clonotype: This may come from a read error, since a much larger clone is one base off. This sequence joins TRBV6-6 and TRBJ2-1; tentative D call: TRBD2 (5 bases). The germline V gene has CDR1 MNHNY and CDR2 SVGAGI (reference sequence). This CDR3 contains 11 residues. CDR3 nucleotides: TGTGTCAGCAGTGCCGGGATGGGATCGTTCTTC. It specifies CVSSAGMGSFF.

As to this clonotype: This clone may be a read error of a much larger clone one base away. For the CDR3, the DNA is TGTGCCAGCAGCTCCCGGACTAGCGGGAGGAGTAGGGAGATCCAGTACTTC. Amino acid sequence: CASSSRTSGRSREIQYF. J is TRBJ2-5 and V is TRBV13; 14 bases are shared with TRBD2. The V gene's germline CDR1 is PRHDT and CDR2 FYEKMQ (reference sequence). The CDR3 sequence is 17 residues long.

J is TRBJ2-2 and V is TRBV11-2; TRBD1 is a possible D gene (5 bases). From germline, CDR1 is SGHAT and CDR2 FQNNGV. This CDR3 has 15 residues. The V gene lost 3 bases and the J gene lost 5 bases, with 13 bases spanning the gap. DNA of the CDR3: TGTGCCAGCAGCTTGGGCAGGGTGGATACCGGGGAGCTGTTTTTT. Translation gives CASSLGRVDTGELFF.

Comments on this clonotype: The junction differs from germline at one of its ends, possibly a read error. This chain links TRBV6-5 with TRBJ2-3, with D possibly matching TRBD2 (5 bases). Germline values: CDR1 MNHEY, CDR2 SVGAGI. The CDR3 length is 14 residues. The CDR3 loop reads CTSGNAGATDTQYF. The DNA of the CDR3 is TGTACCAGCGGTAATGCAGGAGCAACAGATACGCAGTATTTT.

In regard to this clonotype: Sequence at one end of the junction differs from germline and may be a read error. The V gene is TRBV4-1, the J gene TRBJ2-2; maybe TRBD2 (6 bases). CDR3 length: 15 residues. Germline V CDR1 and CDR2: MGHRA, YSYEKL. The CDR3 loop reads CAGSHSVSDTGGLFF. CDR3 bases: TGCGCCGGCAGCCATTCGGTCTCGGACACCGGGGGGCTGTTTTTT.

The CDR3 loop is CASSLDGSSYEQYF. In nucleotides, the CDR3 is TGTGCCAGCAGCTTAGATGGTAGCTCCTACGAGCAGTACTTC. The rearrangement links TRBV11-2 to TRBJ2-7, with no clear D. Germline CDR1 reads SGHAT; CDR2 reads FQNNGV. Deletions cut 0 bases from V and 0 bases from J, with 6 bases between. The CDR3 runs 14 residues. The complete variable domain, with remaining parts taken from reference TRBV11-2 and TRBJ2-7, reads EAGVAQSPRYKIIEKRQSVAFWCNPISGHATLYWYQQILGQGPKLLIQFQNNGVVDDSQLPKDRFSAERLKGVDSTLKIQPAKLEDSAVYLCASSLDGSSYEQYFGPGTRLTVT.

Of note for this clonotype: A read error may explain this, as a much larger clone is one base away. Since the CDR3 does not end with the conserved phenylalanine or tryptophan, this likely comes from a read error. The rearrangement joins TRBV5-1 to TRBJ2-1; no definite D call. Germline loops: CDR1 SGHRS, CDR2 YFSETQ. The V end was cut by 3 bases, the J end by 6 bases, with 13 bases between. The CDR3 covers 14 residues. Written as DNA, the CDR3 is TGCGCCAGCAGCTCCCTAGTAGGCGGCAATGAGCAGTTCTTA. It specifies CASSSLVGGNEQFL.

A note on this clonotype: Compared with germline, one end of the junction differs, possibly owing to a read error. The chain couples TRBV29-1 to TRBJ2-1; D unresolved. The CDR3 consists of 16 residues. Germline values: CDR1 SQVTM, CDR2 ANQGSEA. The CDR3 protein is CSVDAALEITYNEQFF. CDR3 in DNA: TGCAGTGTTGACGCCGCTTTGGAGATCACGTACAATGAGCAGTTCTTC.

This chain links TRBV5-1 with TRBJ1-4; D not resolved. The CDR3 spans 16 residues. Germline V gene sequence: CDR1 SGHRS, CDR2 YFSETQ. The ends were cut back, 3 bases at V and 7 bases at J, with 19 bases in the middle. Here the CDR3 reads CASSYGSGSSSEKLFF. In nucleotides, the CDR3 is TGCGCCAGCAGCTATGGCTCGGGGAGTAGTAGTGAAAAACTGTTTTTT.

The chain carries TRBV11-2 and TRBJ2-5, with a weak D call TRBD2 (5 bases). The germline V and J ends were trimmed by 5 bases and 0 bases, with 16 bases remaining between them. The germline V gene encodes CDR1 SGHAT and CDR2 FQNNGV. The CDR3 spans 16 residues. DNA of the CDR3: TGTGCCAGCAGCCAAGCTTGGGGAGCATACCAAGAGACCCAGTACTTC. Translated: CASSQAWGAYQETQYF. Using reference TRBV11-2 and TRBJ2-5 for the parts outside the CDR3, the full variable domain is EAGVAQSPRYKIIEKRQSVAFWCNPISGHATLYWYQQILGQGPKLLIQFQNNGVVDDSQLPKDRFSAERLKGVDSTLKIQPAKLEDSAVYLCASSQAWGAYQETQYFGPGTRLLVL.

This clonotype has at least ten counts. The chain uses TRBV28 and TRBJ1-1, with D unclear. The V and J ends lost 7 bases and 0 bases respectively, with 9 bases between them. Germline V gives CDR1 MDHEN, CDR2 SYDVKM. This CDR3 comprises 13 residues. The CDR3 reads CASTNRMNTEAFF. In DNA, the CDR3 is TGTGCCAGCACGAACCGGATGAACACTGAAGCTTTCTTT. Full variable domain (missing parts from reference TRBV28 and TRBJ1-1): DVKVTQSSRYLVKRTGEKVFLECVQDMDHENMFWYRQDPGLGLRLIYFSYDVKMKEKGDIPEGYSVSREKKERFSLILESASTNQTSMYLCASTNRMNTEAFFGQGTRLTVV.